These T cell receptor beta chains were read from a single sample in a study of long-term antiretroviral therapy in people with HIV. The data were produced by immunoSEQ multiplex PCR, yet TCRdb's version contains in-frame clones alone and is incomplete. This sample has about 18,000 clones; less than 80% occur once, and the top ten carry roughly 13%. This sample comprised unsorted PBMCs, obtained 0.3 years after starting antiretroviral therapy. The receptors come from a woman in her fifties or sixties with HIV. CDR3s include the opening cysteine and the closing phenylalanine or tryptophan. D genes are given only for firm matches. The size of a clone is reported for some rows only, either as once, few or many, or as a class for expanded clones.

d_gene: NA
abundance: NA
v_gene: TRBV30
j_gene: TRBJ2-2
CDR3nt: TGTGCCTGGAGTCGGACGGCCACCGGGGAGCTGTTTTTT
CDR3aa: CAWSRTATGELFF

d_gene: NA
abundance: NA
v_gene: TRBV18
j_gene: TRBJ2-6
CDR3nt: TGTGCCAGCTCACCATTTGGAGGGGGGTCAGTATCCTCCGGGGCCAACGTCCTGACTTTC
CDR3aa: CASSPFGGGSVSSGANVLTF

d_gene: NA
abundance: few
v_gene: TRBV7-3
j_gene: TRBJ1-1
CDR3nt: TGTGCCAGCAGCCCCACGGGACACCAAGTCAACACTGAAGCTTTCTTT
CDR3aa: CASSPTGHQVNTEAFF

d_gene: NA
abundance: few
v_gene: TRBV7-9
j_gene: TRBJ2-5
CDR3nt: TGTGCCAGCAGCCCACCCCTAGGAGAAGAGACCCAGTACTTC
CDR3aa: CASSPPLGEETQYF

d_gene: TRBD1
abundance: once
v_gene: TRBV5-1
j_gene: TRBJ1-2
CDR3nt: TGCGCCAGCAGCCAGGGACAGGGGCTCTATGGCTACACCTTC
CDR3aa: CASSQGQGLYGYTF

d_gene: NA
abundance: NA
v_gene: TRBV19
j_gene: TRBJ1-2
CDR3nt: TGTGCCAGTAGTAGATCCAGGCACTATGGCTACACCTTC
CDR3aa: CASSRSRHYGYTF

d_gene: NA
abundance: NA
v_gene: TRBV10-1
j_gene: TRBJ1-1
CDR3nt: TGCGCCAGCAGTGACCCAACGGGAGCTGAAGCTTTCTTT
CDR3aa: CASSDPTGAEAFF

d_gene: NA
abundance: NA
v_gene: TRBV9
j_gene: TRBJ2-2
CDR3nt: TGTGCCAGCAGCGTAGAGGTAGATATCACCGGGGAGCTGTTTTTT
CDR3aa: CASSVEVDITGELFF

d_gene: TRBD1
abundance: medium-sized
v_gene: TRBV5-1
j_gene: TRBJ1-5
CDR3nt: TGCGCCAGCAGCAGAACAGGGGAGCGGGATCAGCCCCAGCATTTT
CDR3aa: CASSRTGERDQPQHF

d_gene: NA
abundance: NA
v_gene: TRBV2
j_gene: TRBJ2-1
CDR3nt: TGTGCCAGCAGGAGGACAGAAACCAATGAGCAGTTCTTC
CDR3aa: CASRRTETNEQFF

d_gene: TRBD1
abundance: NA
v_gene: TRBV6-5
j_gene: TRBJ2-2
CDR3nt: TGTGCCAGCAGTTCTGGGACAGGGATGGCAGCCGGGGAGCTGTTTTTT
CDR3aa: CASSSGTGMAAGELFF

d_gene: NA
abundance: NA
v_gene: TRBV7-2
j_gene: TRBJ1-2
CDR3nt: TGTGCCAGCAGCCACGACAGGAAGAATGGCTACACCTTC
CDR3aa: CASSHDRKNGYTF

d_gene: NA
abundance: NA
v_gene: TRBV4-1
j_gene: TRBJ2-2
CDR3nt: TGCGCCAGCAGCCAAGATGCCGGGAACGCCGGGGAGCTGTTTTTT
CDR3aa: CASSQDAGNAGELFF

d_gene: NA
abundance: NA
v_gene: TRBV19
j_gene: TRBJ2-5
CDR3nt: TGTGCCAGTAGTATAGATCCGAACTCGGGTTCACAAGAGACCCAGTACTTC
CDR3aa: CASSIDPNSGSQETQYF

d_gene: NA
abundance: NA
v_gene: TRBV7-9
j_gene: TRBJ2-1
CDR3nt: TGTGCCAGCAGCTTAGCCCTGGTTGGCCAGGGCAACTCCTACAATGAGCAGTTCTTC
CDR3aa: CASSLALVGQGNSYNEQFF

d_gene: NA
abundance: NA
v_gene: TRBV9
j_gene: TRBJ2-2
CDR3nt: TGTGCCAGCGGGGGCAGCACCGGGGAGCTGTTTTTT
CDR3aa: CASGGSTGELFF

d_gene: TRBD1
abundance: NA
v_gene: TRBV15
j_gene: TRBJ1-3
CDR3nt: TGTGCCACCAGGCGGGACAGGCTGATCTCTGGAAACACCATATATTTT
CDR3aa: CATRRDRLISGNTIYF

d_gene: NA
abundance: NA
v_gene: TRBV5-4
j_gene: TRBJ2-7
CDR3nt: TGTGCCAGCAGCGGGGCCAGTAATTCCTACGAGCAGTACTTC
CDR3aa: CASSGASNSYEQYF

d_gene: TRBD1
abundance: NA
v_gene: TRBV4-2
j_gene: TRBJ2-2
CDR3nt: TGTGCCAGCAGCTTTAAAGGGGGGGACAGGGGCGTTTCCGGGGAGCTGTTTTTT
CDR3aa: CASSFKGGDRGVSGELFF

d_gene: NA
abundance: NA
v_gene: TRBV30
j_gene: TRBJ1-4
CDR3nt: TGTGCCTGGAGTGTCCTTAATGAAAAACTGTTTTTT
CDR3aa: CAWSVLNEKLFF

d_gene: TRBD1
abundance: NA
v_gene: TRBV27
j_gene: TRBJ1-2
CDR3nt: TGTGCCAGCCTGGGGACAGGGTACGGCTACACCTTC
CDR3aa: CASLGTGYGYTF

d_gene: TRBD1
abundance: NA
v_gene: TRBV5-5
j_gene: TRBJ1-1
CDR3nt: TGTGCCAGCAGCTCGACAGGGTCTGTGGAAGCTTTCTTT
CDR3aa: CASSSTGSVEAFF

d_gene: NA
abundance: NA
v_gene: TRBV30
j_gene: TRBJ1-2
CDR3nt: TGTGCCTGGAGTGTACAGAGATCCTATGGCTACACCTTC
CDR3aa: CAWSVQRSYGYTF

d_gene: NA
abundance: NA
v_gene: TRBV19
j_gene: TRBJ1-1
CDR3nt: TGTGCCAGTAGGGACAGTGCTATGAACACTGAAGCTTTCTTT
CDR3aa: CASRDSAMNTEAFF

d_gene: NA
abundance: few
v_gene: TRBV10-1
j_gene: TRBJ1-1
CDR3nt: TGCGCCAGCAGTGCAGAGCCTAACACTGAAGCTTTCTTT
CDR3aa: CASSAEPNTEAFF

d_gene: NA
abundance: once
v_gene: TRBV27
j_gene: TRBJ1-1
CDR3nt: TGTGCCAGCAGTTTGGGGAGGGGAAGAGCTTTCTTT
CDR3aa: CASSLGRGRAFF

d_gene: NA
abundance: NA
v_gene: TRBV5-4
j_gene: TRBJ2-5
CDR3nt: TGTGCCAGCAGCCCCTTCATCGACTTGGAGACCCAGTACTTC
CDR3aa: CASSPFIDLETQYF

d_gene: NA
abundance: NA
v_gene: TRBV30
j_gene: TRBJ2-6
CDR3nt: TGTGCCTGGAATGACGCCCGGAGAAACTCTGGGGCCAACGTCCTGACTTTC
CDR3aa: CAWNDARRNSGANVLTF

d_gene: NA
abundance: NA
v_gene: TRBV5-8
j_gene: TRBJ1-5
CDR3nt: TGTGCCAGCAGCTTTTATGTACCCGGTGGCAATCAGCCCCAGCATTTT
CDR3aa: CASSFYVPGGNQPQHF

d_gene: TRBD2
abundance: NA
v_gene: TRBV5-1
j_gene: TRBJ2-3
CDR3nt: TGCGCCAGCAGCCCTAGCGGGGGGCCCACAGATACGCAGTATTTT
CDR3aa: CASSPSGGPTDTQYF

d_gene: TRBD1
abundance: NA
v_gene: TRBV2
j_gene: TRBJ2-2
CDR3nt: TGTGCCAGCAGGGAGGGACAGGGGTTAGCCGGGGAGCTGTTTTTT
CDR3aa: CASREGQGLAGELFF

d_gene: NA
abundance: NA
v_gene: TRBV7-2
j_gene: TRBJ1-6
CDR3nt: TGTGCCAGCAGCTTATACGGGACGGCCGATTCACCCCTCCACTTT
CDR3aa: CASSLYGTADSPLHF

d_gene: TRBD1
abundance: few
v_gene: TRBV19
j_gene: TRBJ2-3
CDR3nt: TGTGCCAGTAGCAGGGGGCAAGATACGCAGTATTTT
CDR3aa: CASSRGQDTQYF

d_gene: NA
abundance: few
v_gene: TRBV7-9
j_gene: TRBJ1-6
CDR3nt: TGTGCCAGCAGCTTAGGGTCGGCCCACCGGTATAATTCACCCCTCCACTTT
CDR3aa: CASSLGSAHRYNSPLHF

d_gene: NA
abundance: NA
v_gene: TRBV7-9
j_gene: TRBJ1-2
CDR3nt: TGTGCCAGCAGCAGGGAGACCTATGGTGGCTACACCTTC
CDR3aa: CASSRETYGGYTF

d_gene: NA
abundance: NA
v_gene: TRBV7-9
j_gene: TRBJ1-2
CDR3nt: TGTGCCAGCAGCTTAGGTTTTGGGACCTCTGCCTATGGCTACACCTTC
CDR3aa: CASSLGFGTSAYGYTF

d_gene: NA
abundance: NA
v_gene: TRBV7-2
j_gene: TRBJ1-2
CDR3nt: TGTGCCAGCAGCTTTAGCGGAGGGAGAATTAACTATGGCTACACCTTC
CDR3aa: CASSFSGGRINYGYTF

d_gene: TRBD1
abundance: NA
v_gene: TRBV14
j_gene: TRBJ2-3
CDR3nt: TGTGCCAGCAGCCACGAAACCGACAGGGGCTTTTCGACAGATACGCAGTATTTT
CDR3aa: CASSHETDRGFSTDTQYF

d_gene: NA
abundance: NA
v_gene: TRBV27
j_gene: TRBJ1-6
CDR3nt: TGTGCCAGCAGTTTAGACGGGAGCTCCTATAATTCACCCCTCCACTTT
CDR3aa: CASSLDGSSYNSPLHF

d_gene: NA
abundance: NA
v_gene: TRBV5-1
j_gene: TRBJ2-7
CDR3nt: TGCGCCAGCAGGTACAGGGAGGACGAGCAGTACTTC
CDR3aa: CASRYREDEQYF

d_gene: NA
abundance: few
v_gene: TRBV18
j_gene: TRBJ1-1
CDR3nt: TGTGCCAGCTCACCACCAGATCGGGGTTTAGGCACTGAAGCTTTCTTT
CDR3aa: CASSPPDRGLGTEAFF

d_gene: NA
abundance: NA
v_gene: TRBV2
j_gene: TRBJ2-1
CDR3nt: TGTGCCAGCAGGGATAGAAGCTCCTACAATGAGCAGTTCTTC
CDR3aa: CASRDRSSYNEQFF

d_gene: NA
abundance: few
v_gene: TRBV4-1
j_gene: TRBJ1-6
CDR3nt: TGCGCCAGCAGCCAGGGACACCCGGGGGTCTCACCCCTCCACTTT
CDR3aa: CASSQGHPGVSPLHF

d_gene: TRBD1
abundance: NA
v_gene: TRBV6-1
j_gene: TRBJ1-2
CDR3nt: TGTGCCAGCAGTGGGGGACAGAGCCCCACCTATGGCTACACCTTC
CDR3aa: CASSGGQSPTYGYTF

d_gene: NA
abundance: NA
v_gene: TRBV7-9
j_gene: TRBJ1-4
CDR3nt: TGTGCAACTCGACAGACTGCAACTAATGAAAAACTGTTTTTT
CDR3aa: CATRQTATNEKLFF

d_gene: NA
abundance: NA
v_gene: TRBV4-1
j_gene: TRBJ1-2
CDR3nt: TGCGCCAGCAGCCAAGAGGGTCCCACGGGCAGCCGGGGTGGCTACACCTTC
CDR3aa: CASSQEGPTGSRGGYTF

d_gene: TRBD1
abundance: NA
v_gene: TRBV5-6
j_gene: TRBJ1-1
CDR3nt: TGTGCCAGCAGCGATTGGACAGGGAAGGGGAACACTGAAGCTTTCTTT
CDR3aa: CASSDWTGKGNTEAFF

d_gene: NA
abundance: few
v_gene: TRBV21-1
j_gene: TRBJ2-2
CDR3nt: TGTGCCAGCAGCACAAGACAATTGGCCCCTCCTGAGCTGTTTTTT
CDR3aa: CASSTRQLAPPELFF

d_gene: TRBD2
abundance: few
v_gene: TRBV7-7
j_gene: TRBJ2-5
CDR3nt: TGTGCCAGCAGCCCGACTAGCGGGGGACAGACCCAGTACTTC
CDR3aa: CASSPTSGGQTQYF

d_gene: TRBD2
abundance: NA
v_gene: TRBV5-1
j_gene: TRBJ2-6
CDR3nt: TGCGCCAGCAGCGGGAGGGGCTCTGGGGCCAACGTCCTGACTTTC
CDR3aa: CASSGRGSGANVLTF

d_gene: TRBD2
abundance: NA
v_gene: TRBV30
j_gene: TRBJ2-5
CDR3nt: TGTGCCTGGAGACGCCTTGGGGGGGACCAAGAGACCCAGTACTTC
CDR3aa: CAWRRLGGDQETQYF

d_gene: TRBD1
abundance: NA
v_gene: TRBV19
j_gene: TRBJ2-7
CDR3nt: TGTGCCAGTAGTCCTGGGACAGGGACCGAGCAGTACTTC
CDR3aa: CASSPGTGTEQYF

d_gene: TRBD1
abundance: NA
v_gene: TRBV6-5
j_gene: TRBJ2-5
CDR3nt: TGTGCCAGCAGTCTCGGGACAGGGAATCAAGAGACCCAGTACTTC
CDR3aa: CASSLGTGNQETQYF